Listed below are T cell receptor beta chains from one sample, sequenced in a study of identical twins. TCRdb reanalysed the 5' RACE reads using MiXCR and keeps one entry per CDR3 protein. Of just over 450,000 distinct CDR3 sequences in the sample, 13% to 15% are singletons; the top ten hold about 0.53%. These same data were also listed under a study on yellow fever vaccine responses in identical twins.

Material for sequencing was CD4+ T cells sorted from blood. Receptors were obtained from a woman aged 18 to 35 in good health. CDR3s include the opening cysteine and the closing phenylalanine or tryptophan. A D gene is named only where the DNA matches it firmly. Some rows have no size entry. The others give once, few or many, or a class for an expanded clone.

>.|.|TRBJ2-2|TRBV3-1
TGTGCCAGCAGCCCCGCCGTAGGCACCGGGGAGCTGTTTTTT
CASSPAVGTGELFF
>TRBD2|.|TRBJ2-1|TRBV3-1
TGTGCCAGCAGCCAAGAATCTTCGGCGGGGGGCATCTACAATGAGCAGTTCTTC
CASSQESSAGGIYNEQFF
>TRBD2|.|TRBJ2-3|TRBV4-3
TGCGCCAGCAGCCAACAAGCGGGAAGCACAGATACGCAGTATTTT
CASSQQAGSTDTQYF
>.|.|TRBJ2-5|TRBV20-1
TGCAGTGCTAGAGTCGGATTCCAAGAGACCCAGTACTTC
CSARVGFQETQYF
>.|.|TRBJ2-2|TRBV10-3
TGTGCCATCAGTGAGTTTTCCGGGGAGCTGTTTTTT
CAISEFSGELFF
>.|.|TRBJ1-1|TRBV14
TGTGCCAGCAGCCAACCTCTGGGGGTGGAGAACACTGAAGCTTTCTTT
CASSQPLGVENTEAFF
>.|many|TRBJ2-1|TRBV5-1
TGCGCCAGCAGCGGAGGGACCGGTGGATCCTACAATGAGCAGTTCTTC
CASSGGTGGSYNEQFF
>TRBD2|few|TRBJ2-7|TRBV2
TGTGCCAGCAGTGGGGGACTAGGCTACGAGCAGTACTTC
CASSGGLGYEQYF
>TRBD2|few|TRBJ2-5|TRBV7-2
TGTGCCAGCAGCACCGGACTAGCGGGGGGGAAAGAGACCCAGTACTTC
CASSTGLAGGKETQYF
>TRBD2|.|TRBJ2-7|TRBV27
TGTGCCAGCAGTTTATCTTGGGGAGGGGAGCAGTACTTC
CASSLSWGGEQYF
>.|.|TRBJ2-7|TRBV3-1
TGTGCCAGCAGCCACGCGGGACACGAGCAGTACTTC
CASSHAGHEQYF
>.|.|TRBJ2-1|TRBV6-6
TGTGCCAGCAGTTACGGGGTGGGAAATGAGCAGTTCTTC
CASSYGVGNEQFF
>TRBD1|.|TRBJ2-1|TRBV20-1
TGCAGTGCCATTCCCGGGACAGGGGCCTACAATGAGCAGTTCTTC
CSAIPGTGAYNEQFF
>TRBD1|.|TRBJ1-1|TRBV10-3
TGTGCCATCAGTGAGTTGGGGAACCGGGACAGGGCGGCTTTCTTT
CAISELGNRDRAAFF
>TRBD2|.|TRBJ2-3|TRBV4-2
TGTGCCAGCAGCCAAGGTATGAGCGGGAGGGCGCAGGATACGCAGTATTTT
CASSQGMSGRAQDTQYF
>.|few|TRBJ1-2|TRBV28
TGTGCCAGCAGTTTCGATATTCGGGGCATGGGCTATGGCTACACCTTC
CASSFDIRGMGYGYTF
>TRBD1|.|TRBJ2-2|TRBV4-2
TGTGCCAGCAGCCAGGAGACAGGGGTTGGCGGGGAGCTGTTTTTT
CASSQETGVGGELFF
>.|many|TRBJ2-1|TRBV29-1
TGCAGCGTTGAGGGGACTTCCGTTCTCTCCTACAATGAGCAGTTCTTC
CSVEGTSVLSYNEQFF